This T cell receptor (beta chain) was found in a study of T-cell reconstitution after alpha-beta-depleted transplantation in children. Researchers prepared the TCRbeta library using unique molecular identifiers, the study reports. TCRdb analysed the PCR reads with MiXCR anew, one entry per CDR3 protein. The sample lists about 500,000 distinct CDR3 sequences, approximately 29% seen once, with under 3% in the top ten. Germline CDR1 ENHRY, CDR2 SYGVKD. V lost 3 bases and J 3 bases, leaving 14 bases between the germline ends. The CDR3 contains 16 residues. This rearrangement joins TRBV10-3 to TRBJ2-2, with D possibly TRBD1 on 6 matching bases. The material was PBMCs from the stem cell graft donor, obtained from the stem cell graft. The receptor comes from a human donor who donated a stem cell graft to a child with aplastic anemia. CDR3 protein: CAISDQGRFDTGELFF. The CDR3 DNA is TGTGCCATCAGTGATCAGGGGCGGTTCGACACCGGGGAGCTGTTTTTT.